This TCR beta chain was recovered during a study of brain T cells in children with intractable seizures. Sequencing was limited to surgery cases with top T cell transcript signatures in brain tissue. The CDR3 spans 19 residues. Germline CDR1 and CDR2: SGHTA and FQGTGA. V was pared by 5 bases and J by 1 base, with 9 bases of the junction left unmatched. This clone was observed a handful of times. Produced via immunoSEQ multiplex PCR; TCRdb's table is partial and in-frame only. The sample records some 10,000 clones, roughly 71% being singletons. The TCR was taken from a girl aged 2-15 years with tuberous sclerosis and intractable seizures. This chain uses TRBV7-3 with TRBJ2-3; TRBD2 matches at 16 bases. The sample in question was resected brain tissue, obtained at surgery. CDR3 sequence reads: CASSPLPGLAGGGTDTQYF. Written as DNA, the CDR3 is TGTGCCAGCAGCCCCCTACCGGGACTAGCGGGGGGGGGCACAGATACGCAGTATTTT. Looking up the rest from reference TRBV7-3 and TRBJ2-3 gives the full variable domain: GAGVSQTPSNKVTEKGKYVELRCDPISGHTALYWYRQSLGQGPEFLIYFQGTGAADDSGLPNDRFFAVRPEGSVSTLKIQRTERGDSAVYLCASSPLPGLAGGGTDTQYFGPGTRLTVL.